These 3 T cell receptor beta chains came from one sample sequenced in a study of T cell responses to AZD1222 COVID-19 vaccine. Here immunoSEQ multiplex PCR was the method, and the copy in TCRdb shows in-frame clones only, minus some. The profile shows roughly 170,000 clones, about nine tenths of them singletons. Sample: peripheral blood, taken on day 0 of AZD1222 vaccination. These receptors came from an adult in good health.

The gene calls are TRBV7-9 and TRBJ1-1; 7 bases are a match to TRBD1. J gave up 2 bases and V 5 bases, and 2 bases lay outside the gene matches. The CDR3 loop spans 13 amino acids. Germline V CDR1 and CDR2: SEHNR, FQNEAQ (reference sequence). The DNA for the CDR3 is TGTGCCAGCAGCCCAGGGGGAAACACTGAAGCTTTCTTT. This gives the protein CASSPGGNTEAFF. Together with reference TRBV7-9 and TRBJ1-1, the CDR3 gives the full variable domain: DTGVSQNPRHKITKRGQNVTFRCDPISEHNRLYWYRQTLGQGPEFLTYFQNEAQLEKSRLLSDRFSAERPKGSFSTLEIQRTEQGDSAMYLCASSPGGNTEAFFGQGTRLTVV.

J is TRBJ2-7 and V is TRBV3-1 (or the pseudogene TRBV3-2); 7 bases match TRBD1. The CDR3 is made up of 14 amino acids. The J segment lost 5 bases and the V segment lost 4 bases, leaving 8 bases of the junction unmatched. From germline, CDR1 is LGHDT and CDR2 YNNKEL (reference sequence). As DNA, the CDR3 is TGTGCCAGCAGCCCCTTGGGACAGTTGAACGAGCAGTACTTC. As protein: CASSPLGQLNEQYF.

The chain couples TRBV4-1 to TRBJ1-1, with 8 bases lining up with TRBD1. CDR3 length: 15 residues. J lost 1 base, V lost 8 bases, and 9 bases had no gene match. Per germline, CDR1 MGHRA and CDR2 YSYEKL. The CDR3 sequence: CASEPGQGANTEAFF. The CDR3 DNA sequence: TGCGCCAGCGAGCCGGGGCAGGGGGCGAACACTGAAGCTTTCTTT.